The rows below give T cell receptor beta chains drawn from one sample of a study of patients and donors after allogeneic stem cell transplantation. TCRdb fed the RT-PCR reads into MiXCR, producing one record per CDR3 protein. The sample carries about 960,000 distinct CDR3 sequences, roughly 18% recorded once. The sample comprised blood, either unsorted or a sorted T cell fraction (not recorded which). Receptors were obtained from a human donor who was either an allogeneic HSCT recipient or a stem cell or donor lymphocyte infusion donor (not recorded which). It is not recorded whose cells these are; they may come from a transplant donor. Both conserved end residues are part of each CDR3. A D gene is named only where the DNA matches it firmly. Clone size is shown for a subset of rows, as once, few, many or a class of expanded clone.

D gene,clone size,V gene,J gene,CDR3 DNA,CDR3 protein
-,-,TRBV20-1,TRBJ2-5,TGCAGTGCCGAAGGCCCCTCGGGGACCCAGTACTTC,CSAEGPSGTQYF
TRBD2,-,TRBV4-1,TRBJ2-7,TGCGCCAGCAGCCGGGGCGGGGGAAACTACGAGCAGTACTTC,CASSRGGGNYEQYF
-,-,TRBV3-1,TRBJ2-1,TGTGCCAGCAGCCTCACGGAGGTCGGCAATGAGCAGTTCTTC,CASSLTEVGNEQFF
TRBD1,-,TRBV14,TRBJ1-6,TGTGCCAGCAGCCACCCAGGGGGCCGGTCACCCCTCCACTTT,CASSHPGGRSPLHF
-,many,TRBV7-6,TRBJ2-7,TGTGCCAGCAGCTTAGGGGTAGCGAACGAGCAGTACTTC,CASSLGVANEQYF
-,few,TRBV25-1,TRBJ2-5,TGTGCCAGCAGTGAATTGATGGTAGAGACCCAGTACTTC,CASSELMVETQYF
TRBD2,-,TRBV4-1,TRBJ2-3,TGCGCCAGCAGCCAAGGACTAGCGGTTAGAACAGATACGCAGTATTTT,CASSQGLAVRTDTQYF
-,few,TRBV20-1,TRBJ1-1,TGCAGTGCTAGCCGAGGGGACGATAAGAACACTGAAGCTTTCTTT,CSASRGDDKNTEAFF
TRBD2,few,TRBV20-1,TRBJ2-7,TGCAGTGCTAGGTCGGGGGGGGAAGCCTACGAGCAGTACTTC,CSARSGGEAYEQYF
-,-,TRBV25-1,TRBJ1-2,TGTGCCAGTTCCGATCTACTCAACTATGGCTACACCTTC,CASSDLLNYGYTF
-,few,TRBV5-1,TRBJ2-5,TGCGCCAGCAGCTTGGCTGGCAGGGTGGAGACCCAGTACTTC,CASSLAGRVETQYF
-,many,TRBV7-8,TRBJ2-1,TGTGCCAGCAGCAAAGCAGGGAATGAGCAGTTCTTC,CASSKAGNEQFF
TRBD1,-,TRBV5-1,TRBJ1-1,TGCGCCAGCAGCTTGAGAGGGACAGGGAGAAGGCGAACTGAAGCTTTCTTT,CASSLRGTGRRRTEAFF
TRBD1,-,TRBV5-1,TRBJ1-1,TGCGCCAGCAGTTTTCACGACAGGGGGCGGACTGAAGCTTTCTTT,CASSFHDRGRTEAFF
-,few,TRBV3-1,TRBJ2-7,TGTGCCAGCAGCCGAGACTACGCCTCCTACGAGCAGTACTTC,CASSRDYASYEQYF
TRBD1,few,TRBV20-1,TRBJ2-2,TGCAGTGCTTCCGGGACAGGGTACACCGGGGAGCTGTTTTTT,CSASGTGYTGELFF
TRBD2,few,TRBV12-3/TRBV12-4,TRBJ2-5,TGTGCCAGCAGTTTTCAATTCGGGACTAGCGGGGGGGCCTGGGAGACCCAGTACTTC,CASSFQFGTSGGAWETQYF
-,-,TRBV12-5,TRBJ2-5,TGTGCTAGTGGTTTGGTAAAGGGAACGAACCCAGAGACCCAGTACTTC,CASGLVKGTNPETQYF
TRBD1,few,TRBV3-1,TRBJ2-7,TGTGCCAGCAGCCAGGGACAGGGGACCGAGCAGTACTTC,CASSQGQGTEQYF
TRBD2,few,TRBV5-1,TRBJ2-5,TGCGCCAGCAGCGCGGGACTAGCGGGAGGTTTGGAGACCCAGTACTTC,CASSAGLAGGLETQYF
TRBD1,-,TRBV5-6,TRBJ1-6,TGTGCCAGTGGGACAGAAAGCTCCTATAATTCACCCCTCCACTTT,CASGTESSYNSPLHF
TRBD2,few,TRBV18,TRBJ2-1,TGTGCCAGCTCACTCCAAATGACTAGCGGGGGGGCGTATGAGCAGTTCTTC,CASSLQMTSGGAYEQFF
TRBD2,once,TRBV12-5,TRBJ2-2,TGTGCTAGTGGTTTGGCCCCGGGACTAGCGGGGTTTCGCACGAACACCGGGGAGCTGTTTTTT,CASGLAPGLAGFRTNTGELFF
TRBD1,-,TRBV4-1,TRBJ2-3,TGCGCCAGCAGAACGACAGGGGGGTTTGATACGCAGTATTTT,CASRTTGGFDTQYF
TRBD1,-,TRBV9,TRBJ1-1,TGTGCCAGCAGCGGAAGACAGGGCGTCTCCGAAGCTTTCTTT,CASSGRQGVSEAFF
-,-,TRBV18,TRBJ1-2,TGTGCCAGCTCACCAGAGAGCCAAAACTATGGCTACACCTTC,CASSPESQNYGYTF
TRBD1,few,TRBV29-1,TRBJ2-7,TGCAGCGTTGGGACAGGGGCACGCGAGCAGTACTTC,CSVGTGAREQYF
-,-,TRBV6-2/TRBV6-3,TRBJ2-1,TGTGCCAGCAGTTCGCGACCCACGTCCAATGAGCAGTTCTTC,CASSSRPTSNEQFF
TRBD2,few,TRBV20-1,TRBJ2-5,TGCAGTGCTAAGACTAGCGGGAGCCAATTGGAGACCCAGTACTTC,CSAKTSGSQLETQYF
-,few,TRBV20-1,TRBJ2-7,TGCAGTGCGACGGCCCATAAGTTCGCCTACGAGCAGTACTTC,CSATAHKFAYEQYF
-,few,TRBV5-1,TRBJ2-7,TGCGCCAGCAGCCACCTTCCGCCAGATAACTACGAGCAGTACTTC,CASSHLPPDNYEQYF
-,-,TRBV20-1,TRBJ2-1,TGCAGTGCTAGAGAAGGGGAGCGTCGGTTCTTC,CSAREGERRFF
-,-,TRBV4-1,TRBJ2-7,TGCGCCAGCAGCCAAGACCAAACAGGGGGGGACTACGAGCAGTACTTC,CASSQDQTGGDYEQYF
-,-,TRBV24-1,TRBJ2-2,TGTGCCACCAGTGACTACAGGGTGGCGAACACCGGGGAGCTGTTTTTT,CATSDYRVANTGELFF
-,many,TRBV6-5,TRBJ1-5,TGTGCCAGCAGTTACTCTCAGGGTCCGCAGCCCCAGCATTTT,CASSYSQGPQPQHF
-,few,TRBV20-1,TRBJ1-1,TGCAGTGCTAGAGAGTTCGACCTCAAAGCTTTCTTT,CSAREFDLKAFF
-,few,TRBV27,TRBJ2-4,TGTGCCAGCAGTTTGCGGACAGCCTGGAACATTCAGTACTTC,CASSLRTAWNIQYF
-,-,TRBV12-3/TRBV12-4,TRBJ1-3,TGTGCCAGCATCCCCCTCTCTGGAAACACCATATATTTT,CASIPLSGNTIYF
TRBD2,few,TRBV20-1,TRBJ2-1,TGCAGTGCTAGGGGACTAGCGGTAGTTAGCTCCTACAATGAGCAGTTCTTC,CSARGLAVVSSYNEQFF
TRBD1,few,TRBV15,TRBJ1-5,TGTGCCACCAGCAGGCCCAAGACAGGGAATCAGCCCCAGCATTTT,CATSRPKTGNQPQHF
-,-,TRBV2,TRBJ2-7,TGTGCCAGCACGGACATCCGGAGCTCCTACGAGCAGTACTTC,CASTDIRSSYEQYF
-,few,TRBV12-3/TRBV12-4,TRBJ1-1,TGTGCCAGCACCGCCGGCGGGGGCAACACTGAAGCTTTCTTT,CASTAGGGNTEAFF
TRBD1,many,TRBV9,TRBJ2-7,TGTGCCAGCAGCGTAGACAACAGGGGCATCTACGAGCAGTACTTC,CASSVDNRGIYEQYF
-,few,TRBV20-1,TRBJ1-4,TGCAGTGTCCACCGGGTCCTTAATGAAAAACTGTTTTTT,CSVHRVLNEKLFF
TRBD2,-,TRBV3-1,TRBJ2-1,TGTGCCAGCAGTCCTATTTTGACTAGCGGGAGCGGCGAGCAGTTCTTC,CASSPILTSGSGEQFF
-,few,TRBV5-1,TRBJ1-4,TGCGCCAGCAGCTTGGGAGACTTGAATGAAAAACTGTTTTTT,CASSLGDLNEKLFF
-,few,TRBV6-5,TRBJ2-7,TGTGCCAGCAGCCGGGACTTCACCCAGCAGTACTTC,CASSRDFTQQYF